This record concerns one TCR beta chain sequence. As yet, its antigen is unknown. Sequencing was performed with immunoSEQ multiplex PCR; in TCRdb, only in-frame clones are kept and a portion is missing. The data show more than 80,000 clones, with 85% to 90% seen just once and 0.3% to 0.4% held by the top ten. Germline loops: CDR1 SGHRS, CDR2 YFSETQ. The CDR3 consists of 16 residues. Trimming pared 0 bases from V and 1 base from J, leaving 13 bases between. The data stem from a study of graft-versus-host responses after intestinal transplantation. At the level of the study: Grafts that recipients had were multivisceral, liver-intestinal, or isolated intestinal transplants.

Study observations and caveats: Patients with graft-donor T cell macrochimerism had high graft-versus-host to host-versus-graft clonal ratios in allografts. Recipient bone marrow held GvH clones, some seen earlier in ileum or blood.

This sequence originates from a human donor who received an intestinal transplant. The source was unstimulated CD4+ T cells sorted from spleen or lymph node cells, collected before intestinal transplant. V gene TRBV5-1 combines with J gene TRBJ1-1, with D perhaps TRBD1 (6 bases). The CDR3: CASSLEGQGPNTEAFF. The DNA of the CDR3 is TGCGCCAGCAGCTTGGAAGGTCAGGGGCCGAACACTGAAGCTTTCTTT.